This TCR beta chain was recorded in a study of lymphopenia after photon versus proton radiotherapy. Study-level findings and limits: After lymphocyte nadir, photon-treated repertoires showed oligoclonal expansion, especially CD8+ Temra. Authors raise, but do not show, better survival with proton therapy.

Notes on this clone: Its cognate antigen is unknown.

Profiling relied on immunoSEQ multiplex PCR, and the TCRdb table lists in-frame clones only, not all of them. The repertoire includes 10,000 to 15,000 clones, 88% of them detected once, and roughly 3.5% sits in the top ten. The material was peripheral blood, obtained from a patient treated with photon-based radiotherapy. This receptor was taken from a man in his 60s with pancreatic cancer.

The CDR3 bases are TGTGCCAGCAGTTCCGGACAGAGTTACGAGCAGTACTTC. As protein: CASSSGQSYEQYF. The chain employs TRBV6-5 and TRBJ2-5; possible D gene TRBD1, 6 bases. The J call is doubtful: the DNA matches TRBJ2-7 better. The CDR3 totals 13 residues. Germline values: CDR1 MNHEY, CDR2 SVGAGI.